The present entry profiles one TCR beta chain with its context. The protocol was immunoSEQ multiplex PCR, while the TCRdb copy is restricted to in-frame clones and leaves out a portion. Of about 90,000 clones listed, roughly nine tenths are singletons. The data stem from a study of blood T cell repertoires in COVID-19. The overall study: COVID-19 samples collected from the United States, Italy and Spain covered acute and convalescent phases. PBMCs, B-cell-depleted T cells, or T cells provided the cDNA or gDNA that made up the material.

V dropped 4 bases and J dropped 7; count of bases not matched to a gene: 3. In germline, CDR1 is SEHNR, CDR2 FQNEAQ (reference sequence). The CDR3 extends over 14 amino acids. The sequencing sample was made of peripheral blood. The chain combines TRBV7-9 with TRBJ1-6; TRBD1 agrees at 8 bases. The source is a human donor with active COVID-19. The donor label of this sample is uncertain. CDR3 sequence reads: CASSSTGDNSPLHF. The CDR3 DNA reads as TGTGCCAGCAGCTCGACAGGGGACAATTCACCCCTCCACTTT.